This TCR beta chain was documented in a study of T cells after yellow fever vaccination. TCRdb redid the calling of the 5' RACE reads with MiXCR, one entry per CDR3 protein. The table includes about 400,000 distinct CDR3 sequences, 6.2% detected once. With respect to this clonotype: The antigen remains undetermined. Possible read error: a much larger clone is one base away.

Trimming removed 7 bases from V and 0 bases from J; junction bases left unmatched: 4. This CDR3 contains 15 residues. General study findings and limits: Reappearance after the booster was observed for most primary-vaccination clones (about 97% CD4, around 90% CD8).

The sample here was PBMCs, taken 5 days after the yellow fever booster vaccination. The chain combines TRBV12-3 or TRBV12-4 with TRBJ2-1, with 9 positions matching TRBD2. The clonotype comes from a man between 25 and 39 years old who received the YFV17D yellow fever vaccine. The CDR3 nucleotides read TGTGCCAGCACCGTTAGCGGGAGCTCCTACAATGAGCAGTTCTTC. It encodes CASTVSGSSYNEQFF.